The TCR beta chain described here comes from a study of blood T cell repertoires in COVID-19. About the research overall: The cDNA or gDNA used as material had been derived from T cells, B-cell-depleted T cells, or PBMCs.

Authors' analysis steps: The authors estimated nucleated cell counts from reference gene primer amplification. Clones were read by immunoSEQ multiplex PCR, and TCRdb kept only the in-frame ones, dropping some. The V and J calls and clone size come from that table; D and trimming were worked out from the DNA. The top ten clones hold more than 2% of a sample with about 50,000 clones, 85% to 90% of them seen once. V lost 6 bases and J 5 bases, leaving 16 bases between the germline ends. CDR1 MNHEY and CDR2 SVGAGI come from the germline V gene. This CDR3 is 14 amino acids long. This clone was found once. Enrollment of patients from Seattle took place during active infection, with longitudinal follow-up.

The chain is built from TRBV6-5 and TRBJ1-1; D call uncertain. The sequencing sample was made of peripheral blood. The receptor was derived from an elderly woman with COVID-19, enrolled during active disease. CDR3 DNA sequence: TGTGCCAGCAGACCCCGGGGTCTCGAAACTGAAGCTTTCTTT. Protein: CASRPRGLETEAFF.